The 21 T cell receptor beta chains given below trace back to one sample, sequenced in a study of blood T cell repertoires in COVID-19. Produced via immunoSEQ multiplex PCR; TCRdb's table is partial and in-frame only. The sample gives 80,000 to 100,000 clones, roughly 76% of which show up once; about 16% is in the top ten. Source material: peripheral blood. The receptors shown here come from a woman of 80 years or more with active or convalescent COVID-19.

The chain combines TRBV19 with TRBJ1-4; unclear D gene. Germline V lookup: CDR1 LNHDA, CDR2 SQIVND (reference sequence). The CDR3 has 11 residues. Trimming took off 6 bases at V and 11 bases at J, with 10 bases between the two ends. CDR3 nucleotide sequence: TGTGCCAGTAGAGGGCGAGGGAAACTGTTTTTT. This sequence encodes CASRGRGKLFF.

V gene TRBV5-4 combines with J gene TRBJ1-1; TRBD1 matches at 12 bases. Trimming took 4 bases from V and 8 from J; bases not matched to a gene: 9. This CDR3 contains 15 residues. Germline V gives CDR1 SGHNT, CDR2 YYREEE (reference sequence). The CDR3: CASSPGGGQGAEAFF. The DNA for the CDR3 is TGTGCCAGCAGCCCCGGCGGGGGACAGGGGGCCGAAGCTTTCTTT.

CDR3 nucleotide sequence: TGTGCCATCAGTGATTCAGGGCCCAAGGGCTACACCTTC. Translated: CAISDSGPKGYTF. This chain connects TRBV10-3 to TRBJ1-2; tentative D call: TRBD1 (5 bases). In germline, CDR1 is ENHRY, CDR2 SYGVKD. V lost 3 bases and J 8 bases, leaving 13 bases between the germline ends. CDR3 length: 13 amino acids.

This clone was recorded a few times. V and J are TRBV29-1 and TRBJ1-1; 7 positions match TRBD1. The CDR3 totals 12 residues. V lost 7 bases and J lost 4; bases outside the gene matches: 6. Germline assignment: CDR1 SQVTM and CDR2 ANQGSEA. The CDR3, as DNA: TGCAGCGACGACAGGGCGAGCACTGAAGCTTTCTTT. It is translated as CSDDRASTEAFF. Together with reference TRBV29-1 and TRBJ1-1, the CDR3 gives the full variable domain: SAVISQKPSRDICQRGTSLTIQCQVDSQVTMMFWYRQQPGQSLTLIATANQGSEATYESGFVIDKFPISRPNLTFSTLTVSNMSPEDSSIYLCSDDRASTEAFFGQGTRLTVV.

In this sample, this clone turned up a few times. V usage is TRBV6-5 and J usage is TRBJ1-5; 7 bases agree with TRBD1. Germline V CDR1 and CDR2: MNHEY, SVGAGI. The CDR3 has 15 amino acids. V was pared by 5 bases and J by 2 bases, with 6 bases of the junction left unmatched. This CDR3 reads CASSRQGGGNQPQHF. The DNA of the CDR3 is TGTGCCAGCAGTCGACAGGGTGGAGGCAATCAGCCCCAGCATTTT.

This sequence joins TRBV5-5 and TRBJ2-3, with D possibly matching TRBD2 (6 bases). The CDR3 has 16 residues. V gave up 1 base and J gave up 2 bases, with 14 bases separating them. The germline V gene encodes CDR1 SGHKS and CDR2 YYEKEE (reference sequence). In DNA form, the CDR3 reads TGTGCCAGCAGCTTGTTATCCGGCGGGAACACAGATACGCAGTATTTT. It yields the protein CASSLLSGGNTDTQYF.

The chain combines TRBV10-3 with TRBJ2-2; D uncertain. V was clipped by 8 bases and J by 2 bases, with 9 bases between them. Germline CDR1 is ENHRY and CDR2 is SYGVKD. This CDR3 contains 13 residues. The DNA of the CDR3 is TGTGCCATCTCTAGAGAAAACACCGGGGAGCTGTTTTTT. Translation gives CAISRENTGELFF.

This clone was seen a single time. The CDR3 nucleotides are TGTGCCATCAGTGATGAACTACGAGGGACGCAGTATTTT. Residues: CAISDELRGTQYF. V gene TRBV10-3 combines with J gene TRBJ2-3, with D possibly TRBD2 on 5 matching bases. V lost 3 bases and J lost 9, with 13 bases in between. CDR3 size: 13 residues. CDR1 and CDR2 from the germline V gene are ENHRY and SYGVKD.

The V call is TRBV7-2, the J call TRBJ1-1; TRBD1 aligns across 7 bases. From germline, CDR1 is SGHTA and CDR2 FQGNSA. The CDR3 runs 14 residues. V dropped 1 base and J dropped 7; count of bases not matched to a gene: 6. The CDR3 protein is CASSLEGTASEAFF. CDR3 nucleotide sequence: TGTGCCAGCAGCTTAGAAGGGACAGCCAGTGAAGCTTTCTTT.

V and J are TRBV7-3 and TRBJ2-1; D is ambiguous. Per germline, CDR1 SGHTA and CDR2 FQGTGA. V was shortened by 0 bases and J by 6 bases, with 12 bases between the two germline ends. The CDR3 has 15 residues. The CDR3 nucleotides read TGTGCCAGCAGCTTAACCCCAAGTTCGGTCAATGAGCAGTTCTTC. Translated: CASSLTPSSVNEQFF.

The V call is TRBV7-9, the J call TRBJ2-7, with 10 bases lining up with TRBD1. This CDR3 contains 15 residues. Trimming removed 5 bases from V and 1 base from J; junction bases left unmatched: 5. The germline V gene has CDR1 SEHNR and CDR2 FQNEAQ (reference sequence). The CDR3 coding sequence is TGTGCCAGCAGCGGACCGGGACAGGGGTCCTACGAGCAGTACTTC. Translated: CASSGPGQGSYEQYF.

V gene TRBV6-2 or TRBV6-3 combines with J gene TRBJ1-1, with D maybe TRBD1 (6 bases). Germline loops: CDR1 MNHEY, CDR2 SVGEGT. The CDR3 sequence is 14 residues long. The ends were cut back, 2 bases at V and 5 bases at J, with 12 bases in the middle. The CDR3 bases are TGTGCCAGCAGTTACAGCAGGGGTGGTACTGAAGCTTTCTTT. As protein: CASSYSRGGTEAFF.

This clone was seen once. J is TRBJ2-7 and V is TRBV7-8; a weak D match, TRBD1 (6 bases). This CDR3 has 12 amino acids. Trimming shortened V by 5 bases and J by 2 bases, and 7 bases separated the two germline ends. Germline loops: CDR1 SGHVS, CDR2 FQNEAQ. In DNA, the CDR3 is TGTGCCAGCAGCGCAGGGGCCTACGAGCAGTACTTC. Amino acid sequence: CASSAGAYEQYF.

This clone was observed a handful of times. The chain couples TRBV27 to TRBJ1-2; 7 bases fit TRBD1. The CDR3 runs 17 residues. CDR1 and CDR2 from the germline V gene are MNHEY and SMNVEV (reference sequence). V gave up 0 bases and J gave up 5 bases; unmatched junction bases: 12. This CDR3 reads CASSLSNPGGKGYGYTF. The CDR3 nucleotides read TGTGCCAGCAGTTTATCGAACCCAGGGGGTAAGGGATATGGCTACACCTTC.

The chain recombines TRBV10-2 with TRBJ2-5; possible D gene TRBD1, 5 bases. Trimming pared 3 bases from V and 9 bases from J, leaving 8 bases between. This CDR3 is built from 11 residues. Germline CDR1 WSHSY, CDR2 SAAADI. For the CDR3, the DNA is TGCGCCAGCAGTGATGGGGCCCCCCAGTACTTC. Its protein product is CASSDGAPQYF.

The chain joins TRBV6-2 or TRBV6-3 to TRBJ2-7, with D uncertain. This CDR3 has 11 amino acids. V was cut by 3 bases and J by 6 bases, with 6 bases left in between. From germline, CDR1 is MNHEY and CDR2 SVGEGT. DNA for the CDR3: TGTGCCAGCAGTTATATCTCCGAGCAGTACTTC. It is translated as CASSYISEQYF.

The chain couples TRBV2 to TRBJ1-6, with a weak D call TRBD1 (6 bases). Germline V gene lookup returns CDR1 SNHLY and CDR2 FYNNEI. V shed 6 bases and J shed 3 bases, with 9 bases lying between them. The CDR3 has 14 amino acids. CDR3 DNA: TGTGCCAGCAGGAAGGACAGCTATAATTCACCCCTCCACTTT. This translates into CASRKDSYNSPLHF.

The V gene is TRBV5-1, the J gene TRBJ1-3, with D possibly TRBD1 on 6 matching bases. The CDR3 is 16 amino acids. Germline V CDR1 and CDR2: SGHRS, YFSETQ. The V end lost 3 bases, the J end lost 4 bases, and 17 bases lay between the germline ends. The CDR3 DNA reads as TGCGCCAGCAGCTCCCGAGGGGGAAGAGGAGGAAACACCATATATTTT. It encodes CASSSRGGRGGNTIYF.

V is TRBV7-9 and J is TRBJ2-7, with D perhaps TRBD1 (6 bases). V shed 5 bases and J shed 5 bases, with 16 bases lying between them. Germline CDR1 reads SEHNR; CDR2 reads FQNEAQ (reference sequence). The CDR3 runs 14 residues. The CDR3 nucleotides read TGTGCCAGCAGCCCACAGGGAAAGTGGGACGAGCAGTACTTC. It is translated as CASSPQGKWDEQYF.

As DNA, the CDR3 is TGTGCCAGCAGTCTGCGTTATGAGCAGTTCTTC. It is translated as CASSLRYEQFF. The rearrangement joins TRBV6-6 to TRBJ2-1; D remains unclear. Germline V CDR1 and CDR2: MNHNY, SVGAGI (reference sequence). This CDR3 region has 11 residues. Trimming pared 5 bases from V and 8 bases from J, leaving 7 bases between.

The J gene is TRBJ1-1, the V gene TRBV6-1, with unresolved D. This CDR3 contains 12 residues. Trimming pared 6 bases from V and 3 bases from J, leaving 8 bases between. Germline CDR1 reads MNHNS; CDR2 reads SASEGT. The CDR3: CASSQAHTEAFF. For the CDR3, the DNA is TGTGCCAGCAGCCAGGCACACACTGAAGCTTTCTTT.